This TCR beta chain was sequenced for a study of cytomegalovirus exposure and HLA in healthy donors. The PCR made use of 60 Vbeta and 13 Jbeta primers. Assay: immunoSEQ multiplex PCR; the TCRdb copy retains only in-frame clones and omits some. The table records approximately 160,000 clones, more than 70% of them present only once. Per the germline V gene, CDR1 is MNHEY and CDR2 is SMNVEV (reference sequence). The CDR3 has 11 residues. Trimming pared 0 bases from V and 6 bases from J, leaving 3 bases between. This receptor was taken from a male donor in good health and CMV-seronegative. The V and J genes are TRBV27 and TRBJ2-7; no definite D call. Sequenced material: PBMCs. The CDR3 coding sequence is TGTGCCAGCAGTTTATCGAGCGAGCAGTACTTC. Protein: CASSLSSEQYF.